The 28 T cell receptor beta chains below all came from one sample that was sequenced in a study of Ad26.COV2.S vaccination and SARS-CoV-2 variants (dated by TCRdb to the early 2020s). Taken with the paper, the label for treatment or condition translates to: roughly 18 received Ad26.COV2.S at low or high dose, single or two shots; 5 received placebo; per-sample allocation not given. For vaccine and placebo recipients, the sequenced repertoires came from samples collected on day 63 after the first injection. Libraries were made using the immunoSEQ multiplex PCR assay. TCRdb provides this immuneACCESS table in a form limited to in-frame rearrangements. Some clones are lacking; in checked studies, under half of them reflect an unresolved V gene, and why the rest are absent is not known. In all, the sample holds fewer than 400,000 clones, and about nine tenths of those were seen once. Roughly 3% of the sample is in the top ten clones.

Source: peripheral blood, taken in a trial of Ad26.COV2.S vaccine versus placebo. These receptors all come from a person between 18 and 59 years old who received the Ad26.COV2.S COVID-19 vaccine or a placebo.

This chain links TRBV3-1 (or the pseudogene TRBV3-2) with TRBJ2-1; no definite D call. Per the germline V gene, CDR1 is LGHDT and CDR2 is YNNKEL (reference sequence). The ends were cut back, 0 bases at V and 6 bases at J, with 9 bases in the middle. This CDR3 is built from 14 residues. CDR3 amino acids: CASSQDLVGNEQFF. The DNA of the CDR3 is TGTGCCAGCAGCCAAGATCTAGTAGGCAATGAGCAGTTCTTC.

This chain connects TRBV6-6 to TRBJ1-1; D gene ambiguous. The CDR3 extends over 14 amino acids. The V gene's germline CDR1 is MNHNY and CDR2 SVGAGI (reference sequence). Trimming stripped 2 bases from V and 0 bases from J, with 7 bases between. CDR3 sequence reads: CASSYPKVNTEAFF. CDR3 sequence (DNA): TGTGCCAGCAGTTACCCAAAGGTGAACACTGAAGCTTTCTTT.

The chain links TRBV6-5 to TRBJ2-7; D unclear. The V and J ends lost 5 bases and 1 base respectively, with 9 bases between them. CDR1 and CDR2 from the germline V gene are MNHEY and SVGAGI. The CDR3 has 13 amino acids. The CDR3 loop is CASSNRVSYEQYF. Written as DNA, the CDR3 is TGTGCCAGCAGTAATAGGGTTTCCTACGAGCAGTACTTC.

This chain joins TRBV27 and TRBJ1-1; D uncertain. The CDR3 is 14 amino acids. CDR1 and CDR2 from the germline V gene are MNHEY and SMNVEV (reference sequence). V lost 0 bases and J 7 bases, leaving 12 bases between the germline ends. The DNA for the CDR3 is TGTGCCAGCAGTTTATCGAGTAGTGCCTATGAAGCTTTCTTT. It is translated as CASSLSSSAYEAFF.

This clone has just a few counts. The rearrangement uses TRBV6-1 and TRBJ2-3; tentatively, D is TRBD1 (6 bases). The CDR3 is made up of 15 amino acids. CDR1 MNHNS and CDR2 SASEGT come from the germline V gene. Trimming stripped 0 bases from V and 1 base from J, with 8 bases between. This CDR3 reads CASSEAAGGTDTQYF. As DNA, the CDR3 is TGTGCCAGCAGTGAAGCAGCAGGGGGCACAGATACGCAGTATTTT.

The chain links TRBV6-5 to TRBJ1-2; 12 nucleotides align to TRBD1. The germline V gene has CDR1 MNHEY and CDR2 SVGAGI. The CDR3 runs 16 residues. V was pared by 2 bases and J by 4 bases, with 5 bases of the junction left unmatched. This CDR3 reads CASSYDGTGGAYGYTF. CDR3 in DNA: TGTGCCAGCAGTTACGACGGGACAGGGGGCGCCTATGGCTACACCTTC.

This sequence joins TRBV15 and TRBJ1-1; D possibly corresponds to TRBD1 (5 bases). CDR3 length: 15 residues. CDR1 LNHNV and CDR2 YYDKDF come from the germline V gene (reference sequence). Deletions cut 3 bases from V and 4 bases from J, with 15 bases between. CDR3 sequence reads: CATSRAMGEGTEAFF. DNA of the CDR3: TGTGCCACCAGCAGGGCCATGGGGGAGGGCACTGAAGCTTTCTTT.

This rearrangement joins TRBV18 to TRBJ1-5; 10 bases fit TRBD1. The V segment lost 2 bases and the J segment 6 bases; nucleotides outside the gene matches: 7. This CDR3 region has 16 residues. Germline CDR1 and CDR2: KGHSH and LQKENI. In DNA, the CDR3 is TGTGCCAGCTCACCATCGACAGGGGGCGAGGTTCAGCCCCAGCATTTT. Translation: CASSPSTGGEVQPQHF. Combining the CDR3 with reference TRBV18 and TRBJ1-5 gives the whole variable domain NAGVMQNPRHLVRRRGQEARLRCSPMKGHSHVYWYRQLPEEGLKFMVYLQKENIIDESGMPKERFSAEFPKEGPSILRIQQVVRGDSAAYFCASSPSTGGEVQPQHFGDGTRLSIL.

The gene calls are TRBV4-1 and TRBJ2-3, with 12 bases lining up with TRBD2. In germline, CDR1 is MGHRA, CDR2 YSYEKL. After removal of 1 base from V and 4 bases from J, the junction contained 9 bases not matched to a gene. The CDR3 is made up of 18 amino acids. The CDR3 protein is CASSQVVLAGGPADTQYF. The CDR3 coding sequence is TGCGCCAGCAGCCAAGTCGTCCTAGCGGGGGGGCCTGCAGATACGCAGTATTTT.

The chain uses TRBV2 and TRBJ2-7, with TRBD1 identical over 7 bases. Trimming removed 3 bases from V and 3 bases from J; junction bases left unmatched: 11. Germline CDR1 reads SNHLY; CDR2 reads FYNNEI. CDR3 size: 16 residues. The CDR3 spells CASSDRQGMRGYEQYF. Here the CDR3 DNA reads TGTGCCAGCAGTGACAGACAGGGAATGAGAGGCTACGAGCAGTACTTC.

The chain combines TRBV11-2 with TRBJ2-1; 10 positions agree with TRBD2. V lost 2 bases, J lost 4 bases, and 8 bases stayed unmatched. The germline V gene has CDR1 SGHAT and CDR2 FQNNGV. The CDR3 has 17 amino acids. The CDR3 DNA follows: TGTGCCAGCAGCTTAAGTCCAGCGGGGGGGCCTTACAATGAGCAGTTCTTC. Its translation is CASSLSPAGGPYNEQFF.

The V gene is TRBV27, the J gene TRBJ1-2, with 9 bases that match TRBD1. The CDR3 has 13 residues. Unmatched junction bases numbered 11, after V lost 10 bases and J lost 8 bases. In germline, CDR1 is MNHEY, CDR2 SMNVEV (reference sequence). The CDR3 is CATSPGQGGGYTF. The CDR3 nucleotides are TGTGCCACGTCCCCGGGACAGGGTGGGGGCTACACCTTC.

J is TRBJ2-3 and V is TRBV7-6; TRBD2 matches at 10 bases. V lost 5 bases, J lost 6 bases, and 11 bases stayed unmatched. Germline CDR1 reads SGHVS; CDR2 reads FNYEAQ. The CDR3 extends over 16 amino acids. CDR3 sequence reads: CASSLRSGGAGDTQYF. CDR3 DNA: TGTGCCAGCAGCCTTAGAAGCGGGGGGGCAGGTGATACGCAGTATTTT.

The CDR3 DNA is TGTGCCAGTAGTCAGCGGACAGGGGCGGAGAAACTGTTTTTT. Protein product: CASSQRTGAEKLFF. V usage is TRBV19 and J usage is TRBJ1-4, with 9 bases lining up with TRBD1. Germline V gene lookup returns CDR1 LNHDA and CDR2 SQIVND (reference sequence). The CDR3 has 14 residues. J gave up 11 bases and V 5 bases, and 9 bases lay outside the gene matches.

The gene calls are TRBV2 and TRBJ2-2, with 7 positions matching TRBD1. The CDR3 covers 15 residues. Trimming took 6 bases from V and 3 from J; bases not matched to a gene: 7. Looked up from germline, CDR1 is SNHLY and CDR2 is FYNNEI. The CDR3 DNA sequence: TGTGCCAGCAGAGCAGGGGGAAGGGACACCGGGGAGCTGTTTTTT. Encoded protein: CASRAGGRDTGELFF.

The chain joins TRBV11-2 to TRBJ1-2, with TRBD1 matching 7 bases. The CDR3 length is 14 residues. Unmatched junction bases numbered 10, after V lost 5 bases and J lost 7 bases. CDR1 is SGHAT and CDR2 is FQNNGV in the germline V gene. For the CDR3, the DNA is TGTGCCAGCAGCCAGACGACAGGGTACCGTGGCTACACCTTC. This gives the protein CASSQTTGYRGYTF.

This clone was counted once. The chain uses TRBV18 and TRBJ2-2, with D unclear. With 6 bases removed from V and 3 bases from J, the gap between germline ends came to 8 bases. Per the germline V gene, CDR1 is KGHSH and CDR2 is LQKENI. CDR3 length equals 13 residues. In DNA form, the CDR3 reads TGTGCCAGCTCCACGGGTTACACCGGGGAGCTGTTTTTT. This gives the protein CASSTGYTGELFF.

V usage is TRBV4-1 and J usage is TRBJ2-4; TRBD2 might be the D (7 bases). The CDR3 is 15 residues long. V was shortened by 2 bases and J by 6 bases, with 14 bases between the two germline ends. Germline CDR1 and CDR2: MGHRA and YSYEKL. CDR3 DNA: TGCGCCAGCAGCCAACCTCGAAGGGGGGGAAACATTCAGTACTTC. Translated: CASSQPRRGGNIQYF.

The count of this clone is one. The chain has TRBV25-1 and TRBJ1-3; the D is unclear. This CDR3 has 15 residues. V shed 3 bases and J shed 0 bases, with 9 bases lying between them. The germline gives CDR1 MGHDK, CDR2 SYGVNS. The chain's CDR3 is CASSDRSGSGNTIYF. Written as DNA, the CDR3 is TGTGCCAGCAGTGACAGATCAGGCTCTGGAAACACCATATATTTT.

This clone was recorded once. V gene TRBV10-2 combines with J gene TRBJ2-1, with 10 bases matching TRBD2. The trim removed 6 bases at V and 5 bases at J, leaving 7 bases unmatched. Germline CDR1 and CDR2: WSHSY and SAAADI. The CDR3 contains 15 residues. The CDR3: CASRLSGGSNNEQFF. The CDR3 coding sequence is TGCGCCAGCAGACTTAGCGGGGGGAGTAACAATGAGCAGTTCTTC.

The chain carries TRBV4-2 and TRBJ2-1; D not resolved. This CDR3 comprises 11 residues. Germline CDR1 and CDR2: LGHNA and YNFKEQ. V was cut by 2 bases and J by 7 bases, with 3 bases left in between. CDR3 sequence reads: CASSQSNEQFF. DNA of the CDR3: TGTGCCAGCAGCCAATCGAATGAGCAGTTCTTC.

In the case of this clone: The sample carries other DNA sequences with the same CDR3. The V and J genes are TRBV7-9 and TRBJ2-5, with 8 bases that match TRBD2. Germline assignment: CDR1 SEHNR and CDR2 FQNEAQ (reference sequence). This CDR3 spans 13 amino acids. The ends lost 5 bases at V and 5 bases at J; junction bases unmatched: 4. CDR3 nucleotides: TGTGCCAGCAGCCCTCCGGGGGGGGAGACCCAGTACTTC. Encoded protein: CASSPPGGETQYF. Variable domain in full (rest from reference TRBV7-9 and TRBJ2-5): DTGVSQNPRHKITKRGQNVTFRCDPISEHNRLYWYRQTLGQGPEFLTYFQNEAQLEKSRLLSDRFSAERPKGSFSTLEIQRTEQGDSAMYLCASSPPGGETQYFGPGTRLLVL.

The gene calls are TRBV2 and TRBJ1-1, with D possibly being TRBD1 (6 bases). The CDR3 totals 13 residues. Germline values: CDR1 SNHLY, CDR2 FYNNEI. Deletions cut 7 bases from V and 4 bases from J, with 13 bases between. CDR3 nucleotides: TGTGCCAGCACCAGACAGGCGGGCACTGAAGCTTTCTTT. The encoded protein is CASTRQAGTEAFF.

There are a few counts of this clone. The chain links TRBV9 to TRBJ1-5; no clear D. Trimming removed 0 bases from V and 2 bases from J, with 9 bases in between. This CDR3 is built from 15 residues. Germline CDR1 is SGDLS and CDR2 is YYNGEE. Here the CDR3 reads CASSVGGTGNQPQHF. The CDR3 DNA reads as TGTGCCAGCAGCGTAGGGGGTACGGGCAATCAGCCCCAGCATTTT.

The V gene is TRBV4-3, the J gene TRBJ1-2; TRBD1 aligns across 7 bases. This CDR3 has 16 amino acids. V shed 4 bases, J shed 0 bases, and the junction held 8 bases outside the gene matches. CDR1 is LGHNA and CDR2 is YSLEER in the germline V gene. The CDR3 DNA sequence: TGCGCCAGCAGCCCAAGGAAGGGGGCGACTAACTATGGCTACACCTTC. This sequence encodes CASSPRKGATNYGYTF.

This clone is a singleton in its sample. The gene calls are TRBV3-1 (or the pseudogene TRBV3-2) and TRBJ1-2; 7 nucleotides align to TRBD1. Germline CDR1 LGHDT, CDR2 YNNKEL (reference sequence). CDR3 length: 14 amino acids. Germline trimming cut 5 bases from V and 4 bases from J; bases unmatched to any gene: 7. In nucleotides, the CDR3 is TGTGCCAGCAGCGGCGACAGGGTCGGCTATGGCTACACCTTC. This codes for CASSGDRVGYGYTF.

The CDR3 DNA follows: TGTGCCAGCAGCTCCGCCGGACAGACCCTCAATGAGCAGTTCTTC. Its translation: CASSSAGQTLNEQFF. The V and J genes are TRBV5-6 and TRBJ2-1, with D possibly matching TRBD1 (6 bases). This CDR3 has 15 amino acids. Germline-derived CDR1 and CDR2 are SGHDT and YYEEEE. Deletions cut 3 bases from V and 6 bases from J, with 16 bases between.

J is TRBJ1-4 and V is TRBV27, with TRBD1 matching over 10 bases. The CDR3 contains 16 residues. The germline V gene encodes CDR1 MNHEY and CDR2 SMNVEV (reference sequence). The J segment lost 1 base and the V segment lost 4 bases, leaving 3 bases of the junction unmatched. The DNA of the CDR3 is TGTGCCAGCAGTTCCGGACAGGGGGGAACTAATGAAAAACTGTTTTTT. The encoded protein is CASSSGQGGTNEKLFF.